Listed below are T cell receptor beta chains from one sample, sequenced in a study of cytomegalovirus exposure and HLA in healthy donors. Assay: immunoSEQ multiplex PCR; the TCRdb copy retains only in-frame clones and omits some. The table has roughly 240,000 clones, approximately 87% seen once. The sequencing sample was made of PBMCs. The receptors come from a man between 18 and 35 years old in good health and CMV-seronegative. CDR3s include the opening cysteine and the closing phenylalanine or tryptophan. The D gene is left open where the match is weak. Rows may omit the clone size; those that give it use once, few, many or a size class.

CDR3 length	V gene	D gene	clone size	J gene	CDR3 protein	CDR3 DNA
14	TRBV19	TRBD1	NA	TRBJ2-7	CASSLAGGGYEQYF	TGTGCCAGTAGTCTGGCAGGGGGCGGATACGAGCAGTACTTC
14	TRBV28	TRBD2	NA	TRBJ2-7	CASTLLAGGPKQYF	TGTGCCAGCACCTTACTAGCGGGAGGGCCTAAGCAGTACTTC
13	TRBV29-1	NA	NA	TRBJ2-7	CSVVSGEFYEQYF	TGCAGCGTTGTGTCAGGGGAATTTTACGAGCAGTACTTC
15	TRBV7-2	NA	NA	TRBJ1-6	CASSYGSQINSPLHF	TGTGCCAGCAGCTACGGGAGCCAAATTAATTCACCCCTCCACTTT
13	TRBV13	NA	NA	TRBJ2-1	CASSLRGLGEQFF	TGTGCCAGCAGCTTACGAGGGCTGGGTGAGCAGTTCTTC
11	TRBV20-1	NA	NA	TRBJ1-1	CSATRPTEAFF	TGCAGTGCCACTCGCCCCACTGAAGCTTTCTTT
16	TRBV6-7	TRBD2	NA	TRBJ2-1	CASSGRSGGSYNEQFF	TGTGCCAGCAGTGGGCGGAGCGGGGGTTCCTACAATGAGCAGTTCTTC
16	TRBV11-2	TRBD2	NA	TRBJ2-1	CASSFGTSGGGDEQFF	TGTGCCAGCAGCTTCGGGACTAGCGGAGGCGGGGATGAGCAGTTCTTC
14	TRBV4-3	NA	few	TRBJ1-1	CASSQDSGNTEAFF	TGCGCCAGCAGCCAAGATTCAGGGAACACTGAAGCTTTCTTT
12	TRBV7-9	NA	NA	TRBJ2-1	CASSPRAAEQFF	TGTGCCAGCAGCCCCCGAGCGGCGGAGCAGTTCTTC
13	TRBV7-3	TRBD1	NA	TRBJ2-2	CASSGTVSGELFF	TGTGCCAGCAGTGGGACAGTAAGCGGGGAGCTGTTTTTT
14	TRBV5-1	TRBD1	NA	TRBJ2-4	CASRGQGASNIQYF	TGCGCCAGCAGGGGACAGGGGGCATCAAACATTCAGTACTTC
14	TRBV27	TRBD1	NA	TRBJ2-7	CASSLWQGVNEQYF	TGTGCCAGCAGTTTATGGCAGGGGGTAAACGAGCAGTACTTC
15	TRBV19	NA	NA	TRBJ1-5	CASSIGLTEHQPQHF	TGTGCCAGTAGTATAGGGTTGACAGAGCATCAGCCCCAGCATTTT
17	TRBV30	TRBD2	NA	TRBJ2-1	CAWSIGLAGPRDNEQFF	TGTGCCTGGAGTATCGGACTAGCGGGACCTAGGGACAATGAGCAGTTCTTC
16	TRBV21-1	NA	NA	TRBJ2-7	CASSKIMGGGNYEQYF	TGTGCCAGCAGCAAAATTATGGGCGGGGGAAACTACGAGCAGTACTTC
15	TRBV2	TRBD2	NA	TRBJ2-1	CASSRTSGSYNEQFF	TGTGCCAGCAGCCGAACTAGCGGGTCCTACAATGAGCAGTTCTTC
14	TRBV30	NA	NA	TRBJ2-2	CAWNMGLLTGELFF	TGTGCCTGGAATATGGGACTCCTTACCGGGGAGCTGTTTTTT
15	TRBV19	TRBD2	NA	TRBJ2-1	CASTPGGIPYNEQFF	TGTGCCAGTACCCCGGGGGGGATTCCCTACAATGAGCAGTTCTTC
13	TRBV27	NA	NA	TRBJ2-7	CASSFGREYEQYF	TGTGCCAGCAGTTTCGGCAGGGAATACGAGCAGTACTTC
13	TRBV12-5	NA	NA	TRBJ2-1	CASGFGAMNEQFF	TGTGCTAGTGGTTTTGGGGCGATGAATGAGCAGTTCTTC
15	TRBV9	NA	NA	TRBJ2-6	CASSVSLSGANVLTF	TGTGCCAGCAGCGTATCCCTCTCTGGGGCCAACGTCCTGACTTTC
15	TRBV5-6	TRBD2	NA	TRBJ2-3	CASSLWGLAANTQYF	TGTGCCAGCAGCTTGTGGGGACTAGCAGCTAATACGCAGTATTTT
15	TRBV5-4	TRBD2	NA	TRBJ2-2	CASSLLAGNTGELFF	TGTGCCAGCAGCCTCCTAGCGGGGAACACCGGGGAGCTGTTTTTT
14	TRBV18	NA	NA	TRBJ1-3	CASSETSGRNTIYF	TGTGCCAGCTCAGAGACCTCAGGGAGAAACACCATATATTTT
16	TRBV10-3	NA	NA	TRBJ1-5	CAISTTQGKSNQPQHF	TGTGCCATCAGTACTACTCAGGGGAAAAGCAATCAGCCCCAGCATTTT
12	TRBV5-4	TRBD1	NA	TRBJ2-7	CASSFTGGEQYF	TGTGCCAGCAGCTTTACAGGGGGCGAGCAGTACTTC
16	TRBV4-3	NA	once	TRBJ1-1	CASSQGLGTLNTEAFF	TGCGCCAGCAGCCAAGGCCTAGGGACACTTAACACTGAAGCTTTCTTT
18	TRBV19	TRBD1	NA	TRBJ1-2	CASSIEGIRDRGLYGYTF	TGTGCCAGTAGTATTGAAGGTATTCGGGACAGGGGGCTTTATGGCTACACCTTC
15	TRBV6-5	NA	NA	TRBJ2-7	CASSTTASISYEQYF	TGTGCCAGCAGCACGACAGCCAGCATTTCCTACGAGCAGTACTTC
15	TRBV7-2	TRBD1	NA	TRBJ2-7	CASSWGWDRSYEQYF	TGTGCCAGCAGTTGGGGTTGGGACAGATCCTACGAGCAGTACTTC